The present T cell receptor beta chain was sequenced within a study of T cell responses to AZD1222 COVID-19 vaccine (dated by TCRdb to about 2021). With respect to the entire study: TCR sequencing was performed for roughly 250 trial participants, of whom roughly 200 were given two doses of AZD1222 and 26 were given two doses of MenACWY control vaccine. Trial participants were enrolled by age into subgroups of 18-55, 56-69 and 70-plus years, and around 150, 28 and 57 TCR-sequenced participants, respectively, were included in these subgroups.

The CDR3 has 15 amino acids, counting the end cysteine and phenylalanine. Only the CDR3 DNA is retained, 45 bases long and in frame from the first base. CDR1 and CDR2 (LGHNA, YNFKEQ) derive from the germline V gene. Ends trimmed: V by 1 base, J by 7 bases; bases unmatched to a gene: 6. To note about this clone: The specificity of this receptor is unknown. Base qualities were left out, and no much larger clone turns up one base away.

The CDR3 regions of human TCRbeta chains were analyzed by immunosequencing. In the original analysis: TCRs in the repertoires were compared against a reference library of SARS-CoV-2-specific TCRs that had been generated with the MIRA antigen-specificity platform. Breadth meant the fraction of unique TCRs that were SARS-CoV-2-associated, whereas depth meant the fraction of total T cells that were SARS-CoV-2-associated. Using the MIRA data, every spike-specific TCR was mapped to the spike region that the TCR reacted to and assigned to either a CD4 or a CD8 class. Log10-transformed breadth and depth values were compared by one-way ANOVA with Sidak's multiple comparisons tests. TCRdb carries this immuneACCESS record with in-frame sequences only. Its versions omit some clonotypes, under half of them owing to an unresolved V gene in the studies checked, with the rest unexplained. The V and J calls and clone size were taken over from that table, and D and trimming were inferred from the DNA. The sample table records around 130,000 clones; 80% to 95% of these occur just once. The leading ten clones occupy approximately 1.2% of the sample.

Points the paper makes about the study in general: After two AZD1222 doses, both the breadth and the depth of spike-specific TCRs were significantly higher than at day 0 and than in MenACWY recipients. The 56-69-year group was small, and its depth increase did not reach significance, likely because of low power. The whole spike protein was spanned by vaccine-associated CD4 TCRs, and dominant responses were seen in regions 160-218 and 743-854. Because no samples from the day 14 peak response were available, repertoires could be characterized only after the peak T cell response. Most participants were white British and females outnumbered males, and the authors suggested that clonal diversity may have been underestimated. Conclusions about previously exposed vaccinees are limited because only five to seven AZD1222 recipients were SARS-CoV-2 seropositive at baseline. Reportedly, close to half of the unique spike-specific TCRs recognized epitopes lying outside the regions that are mutated in the B.1.351 and B.1.1.7 variants.

Per the publication, the time point label means: about 28 days (+/-7) after the second vaccine dose. AZD1222 recipients given second doses at about 4 weeks or at about 12 weeks were pooled, since spike-specific TCR depth and breadth were not found to differ between the two schedules. Vaccinee samples were obtained from the UK trials COV001 and COV002, which included a single-blind randomized controlled phase 2/3 trial of AZD1222 (ChAdOx1 nCoV-19) in healthy adults. For TCRbeta chain sequencing, PBMC samples from trial participants were taken at day 0 and at day 28 after the second dose. This clonotype was sampled from an adult who received the AZD1222 COVID-19 vaccine. The rearranged chain carries TRBV4-2 and TRBJ1-4; 7 bases in the junction line up with TRBD1. Sequenced material: peripheral blood, taken 28 days after the second AZD1222 dose. The bases are TGTGCCAGCAGCCAAGTCGAGACAGGGTCTGAAAAACTGTTTTTT. Translated, this is CASSQVETGSEKLFF.